What follows are 22 T cell receptor beta chains derived from one specimen sequenced in a study of blood T cell repertoires in COVID-19. The table came from immunoSEQ multiplex PCR; TCRdb's copy has only in-frame clones and leaves some out. This sample yields under 350,000 clones, of which about 90% are seen a single time; approximately 2% belongs to the top ten. The specimen sequenced was PBMCs or T cells enriched from blood (not recorded which). All receptors come from a woman between 55 and 75 years old who had recovered from COVID-19.

The V call is TRBV29-1, the J call TRBJ2-7; D remains unclear. The CDR3 extends over 13 amino acids. The germline gives CDR1 SQVTM, CDR2 ANQGSEA. Deletions cut 2 bases from V and 0 bases from J, with 8 bases between. The CDR3 loop reads CSVELESSYEQYF. The CDR3 bases are TGCAGCGTTGAATTGGAGAGCTCCTACGAGCAGTACTTC.

This clone was counted a few times. V gene TRBV7-9 combines with J gene TRBJ2-7, with D possibly being TRBD2 (5 bases). The CDR3 length is 14 residues. The germline V gene has CDR1 SEHNR and CDR2 FQNEAQ (reference sequence). Trimming removed 2 bases from V and 0 bases from J, with 8 bases in between. The CDR3 here is CASSLSGYSYEQYF. The DNA for the CDR3 is TGTGCCAGCAGCTTATCGGGGTACTCCTACGAGCAGTACTTC.

V is TRBV6-5 and J is TRBJ2-7, with 11 nucleotides matching TRBD1. The CDR3 is 15 amino acids. V was pared by 2 bases and J by 2 bases, with 2 bases of the junction left unmatched. The germline CDR1 and CDR2 sequences are MNHEY and SVGAGI. DNA for the CDR3: TGTGCCAGCAGTTACCCGGGACAGGGGGCCTACGAGCAGTACTTC. Its translation: CASSYPGQGAYEQYF.

The chain uses TRBV5-1 and TRBJ1-1; 9 bases map to TRBD1. The germline V gene has CDR1 SGHRS and CDR2 YFSETQ. V dropped 4 bases and J dropped 8; count of bases not matched to a gene: 12. The CDR3 sequence is 15 residues long. The CDR3: CASSLTGTGWEEAFF. The CDR3 region has the DNA TGCGCCAGCAGCCTGACCGGGACAGGGTGGGAAGAAGCTTTCTTT.

The genes are TRBV14 and TRBJ1-4; maybe TRBD1 (6 bases). Deletions cut 4 bases from V and 3 bases from J, with 9 bases between. The germline V gene encodes CDR1 SGHDN and CDR2 FVKESK. This CDR3 has 14 residues. For the CDR3, the DNA is TGTGCCAGCAGCCTGACAGGTTCTAATGAAAAACTGTTTTTT. This gives the protein CASSLTGSNEKLFF.

The V call is TRBV9, the J call TRBJ2-3, with TRBD2 identical over 9 bases. Germline CDR1 is SGDLS and CDR2 is YYNGEE. The CDR3 contains 17 residues. Unmatched junction bases numbered 7, after V lost 2 bases and J lost 0 bases. This CDR3 is CASSVMSGGTSTDTQYF. CDR3 DNA: TGTGCCAGCAGCGTTATGAGCGGGGGGACTAGCACAGATACGCAGTATTTT.

The chain combines TRBV2 with TRBJ1-3; D gene unclear. Germline V gene lookup returns CDR1 SNHLY and CDR2 FYNNEI. This CDR3 contains 15 residues. V was shortened by 8 bases and J by 0 bases, with 14 bases between the two germline ends. CDR3 sequence reads: CASSKSWSSGNTIYF. The CDR3, as DNA: TGTGCCAGCTCGAAGAGCTGGAGCTCTGGAAACACCATATATTTT.

The genes are TRBV19 and TRBJ1-5, with a weak D call TRBD1 (5 bases). Trimming removed 10 bases from V and 7 bases from J, with 17 bases in between. The CDR3 totals 13 residues. Germline V CDR1 and CDR2: LNHDA, SQIVND (reference sequence). CDR3: CATLGEGWQPQHF. In nucleotides, the CDR3 is TGTGCCACCCTGGGGGAGGGTTGGCAGCCCCAGCATTTT.

V usage is TRBV12-3 or TRBV12-4 and J usage is TRBJ1-2; D possibly corresponds to TRBD1 (5 bases). The CDR3 has 13 amino acids. V shed 6 bases and J shed 5 bases, with 13 bases lying between them. The CDR3 loop reads CASSSGVMYGYTF. CDR3 in DNA: TGTGCCAGCAGCTCGGGGGTTATGTATGGCTACACCTTC.

The V gene is TRBV5-1, the J gene TRBJ2-1; 7 bases fit TRBD1. This CDR3 spans 15 amino acids. CDR1 and CDR2 (germline): SGHRS, YFSETQ. J lost 7 bases, V lost 2 bases, and 9 bases had no gene match. The CDR3 sequence: CASSFDRDPKNEQFF. The CDR3 nucleotides are TGCGCCAGCAGCTTTGACAGGGACCCTAAGAATGAGCAGTTCTTC. Together with reference TRBV5-1 and TRBJ2-1, the CDR3 gives the full variable domain: KAGVTQTPRYLIKTRGQQVTLSCSPISGHRSVSWYQQTPGQGLQFLFEYFSETQRNKGNFPGRFSGRQFSNSRSEMNVSTLELGDSALYLCASSFDRDPKNEQFFGPGTRLTVL.

The J gene is TRBJ2-2, the V gene TRBV4-1, with 9 bases that match TRBD2. The CDR3 is 16 residues long. The V and J ends lost 1 base and 6 bases, in that order; junction bases with no gene match: 6. The germline gives CDR1 MGHRA, CDR2 YSYEKL. The CDR3, as DNA: TGCGCCAGCAGCCAAGTTGCGGGAGGGTCGTCCGGGGAGCTGTTTTTT. Its protein is CASSQVAGGSSGELFF.

J is TRBJ1-6 and V is TRBV3-1 (or the pseudogene TRBV3-2); no definite D call. The ends were cut back, 3 bases at V and 0 bases at J, with 9 bases in the middle. The length of the CDR3 is 16 residues. The germline V gene encodes CDR1 LGHDT and CDR2 YNNKEL (reference sequence). The CDR3 spells CASSHSTSSYNSPLHF. DNA for the CDR3: TGTGCCAGCAGCCATTCAACGAGCTCCTATAATTCACCCCTCCACTTT.

The rearrangement uses TRBV19 and TRBJ2-5; TRBD2 agrees at 9 bases. V dropped 1 base and J dropped 8; count of bases not matched to a gene: 8. The germline CDR1 and CDR2 sequences are LNHDA and SQIVND (reference sequence). The length of the CDR3 is 15 residues. CDR3: CASSIVASGVGTQYF. DNA for the CDR3: TGTGCCAGTAGTATAGTGGCTAGCGGGGTGGGAACCCAGTACTTC.

This chain joins TRBV5-1 and TRBJ1-5; the D gene is possibly TRBD1 (5 bases). V lost 0 bases and J 0 bases, leaving 7 bases between the germline ends. The germline V gene encodes CDR1 SGHRS and CDR2 YFSETQ. The CDR3 spans 15 residues. In DNA, the CDR3 is TGCGCCAGCAGCTTGGACGGGGGTAGCAATCAGCCCCAGCATTTT. Protein product: CASSLDGGSNQPQHF.

This clone was found a few times. The gene calls are TRBV12-5 and TRBJ2-2, with 9 bases lining up with TRBD1. CDR3 length: 20 residues. Trimming took 5 bases from V and 0 from J; bases not matched to a gene: 16. Germline loops: CDR1 LGHNT, CDR2 FRNRAP. This CDR3 reads CASGPIWDRDGGANTGELFF. The CDR3 DNA is TGTGCTAGTGGTCCTATATGGGACAGGGATGGTGGGGCGAACACCGGGGAGCTGTTTTTT.

Concerning this clone itself: One end of the junction varies from germline; a read error may be responsible. The rearrangement links TRBV7-7 to TRBJ2-5; D is perhaps TRBD2 (5 bases). There are 14 residues in the CDR3. Germline CDR1 and CDR2: SSHAT and FNYEAQ (reference sequence). CDR3 sequence: CASTLGTGSETQYF. CDR3 bases: TGTGCTAGCACCCTGGGAACGGGGTCAGAGACCCAGTACTTC.

The V call is TRBV12-3 or TRBV12-4, the J call TRBJ1-2; D unresolved. The CDR3 sequence is 13 residues long. The V gene lost 3 bases and the J gene lost 6 bases, with 11 bases spanning the gap. CDR3 sequence (DNA): TGTGCCAGCAGTTTGAGGCTTTCCCATGGCTACACCTTC. Translation gives CASSLRLSHGYTF.

The chain joins TRBV6-5 to TRBJ2-7; TRBD1 aligns across 9 bases. The junction had 10 bases not matched to a gene; V was cut back by 6 bases and J by 7 bases. Germline lookup yields CDR1 MNHEY and CDR2 SVGAGI. This CDR3 spans 14 amino acids. The CDR3 sequence is CASRQGAYIWEQYF. CDR3 sequence (DNA): TGTGCCAGCAGACAGGGGGCCTACATTTGGGAGCAGTACTTC.

The chain recombines TRBV3-1 (or the pseudogene TRBV3-2) with TRBJ2-1, with 8 bases aligning to TRBD2. The V gene's germline CDR1 is LGHDT and CDR2 YNNKEL (reference sequence). The CDR3 is 17 amino acids. The V and J ends lost 1 base and 9 bases, in that order; junction bases with no gene match: 14. The CDR3 loop is CASSQGTGGPVGSEQFF. CDR3 sequence (DNA): TGTGCCAGCAGCCAAGGAACGGGGGGGCCAGTTGGGAGTGAGCAGTTCTTC.

The V gene is TRBV9, the J gene TRBJ2-1; 7 bases fit TRBD1. The ends lost 4 bases at V and 9 bases at J; junction bases unmatched: 13. Per the germline V gene, CDR1 is SGDLS and CDR2 is YYNGEE. The length of the CDR3 is 15 residues. CDR3 sequence: CASSQSGQSYIEQFF. The CDR3 nucleotides read TGTGCCAGCAGCCAATCGGGACAGTCTTATATTGAGCAGTTCTTC.

V is TRBV10-3 and J is TRBJ2-1, with 10 bases aligning to TRBD2. This CDR3 contains 16 residues. Germline trimming cut 3 bases from V and 4 bases from J; bases unmatched to any gene: 6. Germline lookup yields CDR1 ENHRY and CDR2 SYGVKD. CDR3 in DNA: TGTGCCATCAGTGAAGCCAGCGGGAGGGTTTACAATGAGCAGTTCTTC. Residues: CAISEASGRVYNEQFF.

The chain has TRBV3-1 (or the pseudogene TRBV3-2) and TRBJ1-3; the D gene is possibly TRBD1 (6 bases). Per the germline V gene, CDR1 is LGHDT and CDR2 is YNNKEL (reference sequence). The ends were cut back, 3 bases at V and 2 bases at J, with 20 bases in the middle. The CDR3 has 18 amino acids. CDR3 protein: CASSQHTRGTQPGNTIYF. The CDR3 coding sequence is TGTGCCAGCAGCCAGCATACGAGGGGGACCCAACCTGGAAACACCATATATTTT.